The 17 T cell receptor beta chains in this list originate from one sample, sequenced in a study of cytomegalovirus exposure and HLA in healthy donors. Researchers ran the PCR with 60 Vbeta and 13 Jbeta primers. Assay: immunoSEQ multiplex PCR; the TCRdb copy retains only in-frame clones and omits some. The sample contains 130,000 or so clones, around 90% of which appear only once. The specimen was PBMCs. All receptors derive from a woman aged 40 to 50 in good health and CMV-seronegative.

The rearrangement links TRBV7-8 to TRBJ2-5, with 8 nucleotides matching TRBD2. This CDR3 has 17 amino acids. The germline V gene encodes CDR1 SGHVS and CDR2 FQNEAQ. With V trimmed by 3 bases and J by 4 bases, 13 bases remained unmatched. This CDR3 is CASSLAGSGSLSETQYF. DNA for the CDR3: TGTGCCAGCAGCTTGGCGGGGAGCGGGAGTCTGTCAGAGACCCAGTACTTC.

Here the CDR3 reads CATQTRDASREQFF. Written as DNA, the CDR3 is TGTGCCACCCAGACGCGGGACGCAAGTAGGGAGCAGTTCTTC. V usage is TRBV6-6 and J usage is TRBJ2-1; TRBD2 might be the D (6 bases). The V gene lost 10 bases and the J gene lost 10 bases, with 23 bases spanning the gap. This CDR3 is 14 amino acids long. From germline, CDR1 is MNHNY and CDR2 SVGAGI (reference sequence).

In this sample, this clone turned up a few times. This chain connects TRBV5-6 to TRBJ1-4; 9 positions agree with TRBD1. This CDR3 has 12 amino acids. The germline CDR1 and CDR2 sequences are SGHDT and YYEEEE. Unmatched junction bases numbered 2, after V lost 4 bases and J lost 10 bases. CDR3 sequence reads: CASSRTGAKLFF. The DNA of the CDR3 is TGTGCCAGCAGCCGGACAGGGGCAAAACTGTTTTTT.

The chain couples TRBV5-1 to TRBJ2-7, with 8 bases aligning to TRBD2. CDR1 and CDR2 from the germline V gene are SGHRS and YFSETQ. The CDR3 is made up of 17 amino acids. With 0 bases clipped from V and 0 bases from J, the junction kept 8 bases outside the gene matches. In DNA form, the CDR3 reads TGCGCCAGCAGCTTGGGTCTAGCGGGCTCTTTCTCCTACGAGCAGTACTTC. Amino acid sequence: CASSLGLAGSFSYEQYF.

The chain carries TRBV10-1 and TRBJ2-1; TRBD2 matches at 8 bases. CDR3 length: 17 amino acids. CDR1 WNHNN and CDR2 SYGVQD come from the germline V gene (reference sequence). Unmatched junction bases numbered 11, after V lost 1 base and J lost 6 bases. The DNA of the CDR3 is TGCGCCAGCAGTGAGTTAACCGGGACTAGAGAATCCAATGAGCAGTTCTTC. Encoded protein: CASSELTGTRESNEQFF.

This rearrangement joins TRBV28 to TRBJ2-5, with 9 bases lining up with TRBD2. The germline CDR1 and CDR2 sequences are MDHEN and SYDVKM. The J segment lost 7 bases and the V segment lost 7 bases, leaving 13 bases of the junction unmatched. CDR3 length: 15 amino acids. The CDR3 is CASTTGGAGGVTQYF. In DNA, the CDR3 is TGTGCCAGCACCACCGGCGGGGCGGGAGGGGTGACCCAGTACTTC.

This clone has just a few counts. V and J are TRBV5-4 and TRBJ2-6; D may be TRBD2 (6 bases). CDR3 length equals 16 residues. Germline CDR1 reads SGHNT; CDR2 reads YYREEE (reference sequence). The V gene lost 2 bases and the J gene lost 4 bases, with 13 bases spanning the gap. CDR3 DNA sequence: TGTGCCAGCAGCTTCGCTGGGGGGTCCGGGGCCAACGTCCTGACTTTC. Translating it yields CASSFAGGSGANVLTF.

The V call is TRBV6-1, the J call TRBJ2-7; D is possibly TRBD2 (6 bases). CDR3 length equals 14 residues. V was cut by 5 bases and J by 7 bases, with 18 bases left in between. Germline V gene data show CDR1 as MNHNS and CDR2 as SASEGT. As DNA, the CDR3 is TGTGCCAGCAGTCTACGGCGGGGAGCTTGGGAGCAGTACTTC. Translated: CASSLRRGAWEQYF.

The rearrangement links TRBV11-3 to TRBJ2-7, with 9 bases matching TRBD1. V gave up 1 base and J gave up 3 bases; unmatched junction bases: 1. The CDR3 sequence is 14 residues long. The germline gives CDR1 SGHNT, CDR2 YENEEA. The CDR3 DNA follows: TGTGCCAGCAGCTTAGTGGGACAGGGCTACGAGCAGTACTTC. Protein sequence: CASSLVGQGYEQYF.

With respect to this clone: A junction end diverges from the germline sequence, so it may reflect a read error. The chain is built from TRBV7-7 and TRBJ2-5; D ambiguous. CDR3 length: 13 residues. Germline CDR1 SSHAT, CDR2 FNYEAQ (reference sequence). In DNA form, the CDR3 reads TGTGCTAGCAGCTTGTCAGTGGAAGAGACCCAGTACTTC. Encoded protein: CASSLSVEETQYF.

The chain is built from TRBV7-9 and TRBJ2-1, with 7 bases fitting TRBD2. This CDR3 has 13 amino acids. CDR1 and CDR2 from the germline V gene are SEHNR and FQNEAQ (reference sequence). V gave up 0 bases and J gave up 10 bases; unmatched junction bases: 3. CDR3 sequence (DNA): TGTGCCAGCAGCTTAGCGGGAGGGAGCGAGCAGTTCTTC. Translated, it gives CASSLAGGSEQFF.

CDR3 nucleotide sequence: TGTGCCAGCAGTAGACAGGGTTGGGGGGCCAACGTCCTGACTTTC. Encoded protein: CASSRQGWGANVLTF. The chain combines TRBV6-5 with TRBJ2-6, with TRBD1 matching 7 bases. V shed 5 bases, J shed 4 bases, and the junction held 5 bases outside the gene matches. The CDR3 loop spans 15 amino acids. CDR1 and CDR2 (germline): MNHEY, SVGAGI.

The chain employs TRBV2 and TRBJ2-5; D is uncertain. V was shortened by 5 bases and J by 11 bases, with 12 bases between the two germline ends. The V gene's germline CDR1 is SNHLY and CDR2 FYNNEI. This CDR3 spans 11 amino acids. The CDR3 is CASSQTVGQYF. CDR3 nucleotides: TGTGCCAGCAGTCAGACCGTCGGGCAGTACTTC.

The chain links TRBV7-8 to TRBJ2-3; D is uncertain. V lost 5 bases and J 4 bases, leaving 13 bases between the germline ends. Germline V gene lookup returns CDR1 SGHVS and CDR2 FQNEAQ. The CDR3 consists of 14 residues. The CDR3 DNA is TGTGCCAGCAGCAAAACCATCTTAGCAGATACGCAGTATTTT. Amino acids: CASSKTILADTQYF.

This clone appeared once. This rearrangement joins TRBV28 to TRBJ2-1; 10 positions match TRBD2. CDR3 length: 16 residues. The V gene end was trimmed by 7 bases and the J gene end by 4 bases; junction bases not matched to a gene: 10. Germline V gives CDR1 MDHEN, CDR2 SYDVKM. CDR3 DNA sequence: TGTGCCAGCACTTATTCGAGCGGGAGGGCTTACAATGAGCAGTTCTTC. Translation: CASTYSSGRAYNEQFF.

V gene TRBV6-5 combines with J gene TRBJ1-1; D ambiguous. The CDR3 contains 11 residues. V lost 10 bases to trimming and J lost 5 bases, with 11 bases between them. Looked up from germline, CDR1 is MNHEY and CDR2 is SVGAGI. The CDR3: CATMSWTEAFF. The CDR3 DNA follows: TGTGCCACCATGAGTTGGACTGAAGCTTTCTTT.

This chain uses TRBV7-9 with TRBJ2-7, with 7 nucleotides matching TRBD1. The V gene's germline CDR1 is SEHNR and CDR2 FQNEAQ (reference sequence). V was clipped by 5 bases and J by 0 bases; unmatched bases: 1. The CDR3 extends over 13 amino acids. CDR3 region: CASSRQGSYEQYF. CDR3 in DNA: TGTGCCAGCAGCCGACAGGGCTCCTACGAGCAGTACTTC.